This T cell receptor beta chain was captured by sequencing in a study of CD8 T cells in Susac syndrome. Study overall: Patients with Susac syndrome were therapy-naive, on corticosteroids, or on intravenous immunoglobulin alone at blood draw.

Unmatched junction bases numbered 11, after V lost 5 bases and J lost 3 bases. Germline V gene data show CDR1 as SGHTA and CDR2 as FQGNSA. The CDR3 covers 18 residues. In blood CD8+ and CD4+ T cells, TCR beta underwent sequencing. Roughly 0.45 to 1 ug RNA was reverse transcribed with random hexamers. Across 54 Vbeta and 13 Jbeta, immunoSEQ multiplex PCR amplified TCR beta CDR3. Using its own MiXCR run on the immunoSEQ multiplex PCR reads, TCRdb lists one record per CDR3 protein. The sample gives about 190,000 distinct CDR3 sequences, approximately 95% of which show up once; 0.09% to 0.1% is in the top ten.

V and J are TRBV7-2 and TRBJ2-3, with TRBD2 matching over 13 bases. The sequenced material came from CD4+ T cells from PBMCs. The receptor comes from a human donor with Susac syndrome. CDR3 sequence reads: CASSHTSGGAERTDTQYF. CDR3 DNA: TGTGCCAGCAGCCACACTAGCGGGGGGGCCGAAAGGACAGATACGCAGTATTTT.